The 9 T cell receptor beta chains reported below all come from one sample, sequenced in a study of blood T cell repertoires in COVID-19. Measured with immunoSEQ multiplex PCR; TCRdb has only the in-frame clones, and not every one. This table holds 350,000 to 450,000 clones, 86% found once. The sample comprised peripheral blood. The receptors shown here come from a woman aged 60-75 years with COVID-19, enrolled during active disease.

CDR3 region: CASSQVWGGQTYNEQFF. The CDR3 nucleotides are TGCGCCAGCAGCCAAGTTTGGGGGGGCCAGACCTACAATGAGCAGTTCTTC. The chain is built from TRBV4-3 and TRBJ2-1, with D tentatively TRBD2 (7 bases). Trimming shortened V by 1 base and J by 2 bases, and 15 bases separated the two germline ends. The germline V gene has CDR1 LGHNA and CDR2 YSLEER. The CDR3 loop spans 17 amino acids.

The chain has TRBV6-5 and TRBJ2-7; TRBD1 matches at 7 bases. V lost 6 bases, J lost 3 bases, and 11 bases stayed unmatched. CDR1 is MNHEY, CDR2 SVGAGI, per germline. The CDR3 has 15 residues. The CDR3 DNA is TGTGCCAGCAGCCCAACAGGACAGGCCTACTACGAGCAGTACTTC. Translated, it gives CASSPTGQAYYEQYF.

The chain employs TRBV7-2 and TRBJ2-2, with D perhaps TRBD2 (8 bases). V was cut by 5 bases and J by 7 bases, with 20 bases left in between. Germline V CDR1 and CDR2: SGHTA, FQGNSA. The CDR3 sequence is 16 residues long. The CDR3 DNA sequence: TGTGCCAGCAGCGCCACCAGGGGGAGCGGGGGCGGGGAGCTGTTTTTT. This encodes CASSATRGSGGGELFF.

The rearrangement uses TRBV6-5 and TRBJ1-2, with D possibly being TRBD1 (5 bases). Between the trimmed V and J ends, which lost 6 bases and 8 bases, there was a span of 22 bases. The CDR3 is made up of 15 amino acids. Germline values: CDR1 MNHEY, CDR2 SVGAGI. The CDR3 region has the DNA TGTGCCAGCAGGCGATCAAGACAGCTCCTTGAGGGCTACACCTTC. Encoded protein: CASRRSRQLLEGYTF.

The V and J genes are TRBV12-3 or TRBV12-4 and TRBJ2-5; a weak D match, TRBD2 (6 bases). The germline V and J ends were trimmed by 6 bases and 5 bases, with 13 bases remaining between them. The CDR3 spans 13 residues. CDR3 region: CASSLGGGETQYF. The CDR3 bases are TGTGCCAGCAGCTTGGGAGGCGGGGAGACCCAGTACTTC.

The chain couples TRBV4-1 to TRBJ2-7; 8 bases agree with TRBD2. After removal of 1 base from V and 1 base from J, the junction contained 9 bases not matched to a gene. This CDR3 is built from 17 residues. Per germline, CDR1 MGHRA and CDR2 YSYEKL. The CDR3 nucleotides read TGCGCCAGCAGCCAAGTTTCGGCGGGACTAGGTTCCTACGAGCAGTACTTC. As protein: CASSQVSAGLGSYEQYF.

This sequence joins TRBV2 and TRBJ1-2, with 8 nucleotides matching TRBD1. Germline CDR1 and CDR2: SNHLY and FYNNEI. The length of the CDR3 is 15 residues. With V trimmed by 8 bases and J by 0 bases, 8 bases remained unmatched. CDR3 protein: CASEPETGANYGYTF. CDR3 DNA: TGTGCCAGCGAACCCGAGACAGGGGCTAACTATGGCTACACCTTC.

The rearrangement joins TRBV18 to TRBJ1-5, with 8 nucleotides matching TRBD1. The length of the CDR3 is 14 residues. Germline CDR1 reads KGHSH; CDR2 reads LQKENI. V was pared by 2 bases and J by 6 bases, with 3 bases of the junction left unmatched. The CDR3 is CASSPGQGTQPQHF. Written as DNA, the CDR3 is TGTGCCAGCTCACCAGGACAGGGCACTCAGCCCCAGCATTTT. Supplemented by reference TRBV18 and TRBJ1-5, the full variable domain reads NAGVMQNPRHLVRRRGQEARLRCSPMKGHSHVYWYRQLPEEGLKFMVYLQKENIIDESGMPKERFSAEFPKEGPSILRIQQVVRGDSAAYFCASSPGQGTQPQHFGDGTRLSIL.

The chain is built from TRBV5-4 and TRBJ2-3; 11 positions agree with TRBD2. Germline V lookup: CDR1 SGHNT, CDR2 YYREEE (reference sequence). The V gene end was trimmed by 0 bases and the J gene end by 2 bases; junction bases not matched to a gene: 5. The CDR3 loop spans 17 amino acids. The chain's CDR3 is CASSLGGTSGITDTQYF. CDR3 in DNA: TGTGCCAGCAGCTTGGGAGGGACTAGCGGAATCACAGATACGCAGTATTTT. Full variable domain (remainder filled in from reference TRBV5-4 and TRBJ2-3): ETGVTQSPTHLIKTRGQQVTLRCSSQSGHNTVSWYQQALGQGPQFIFQYYREEENGRGNFPPRFSGLQFPNYSSELNVNALELDDSALYLCASSLGGTSGITDTQYFGPGTRLTVL.